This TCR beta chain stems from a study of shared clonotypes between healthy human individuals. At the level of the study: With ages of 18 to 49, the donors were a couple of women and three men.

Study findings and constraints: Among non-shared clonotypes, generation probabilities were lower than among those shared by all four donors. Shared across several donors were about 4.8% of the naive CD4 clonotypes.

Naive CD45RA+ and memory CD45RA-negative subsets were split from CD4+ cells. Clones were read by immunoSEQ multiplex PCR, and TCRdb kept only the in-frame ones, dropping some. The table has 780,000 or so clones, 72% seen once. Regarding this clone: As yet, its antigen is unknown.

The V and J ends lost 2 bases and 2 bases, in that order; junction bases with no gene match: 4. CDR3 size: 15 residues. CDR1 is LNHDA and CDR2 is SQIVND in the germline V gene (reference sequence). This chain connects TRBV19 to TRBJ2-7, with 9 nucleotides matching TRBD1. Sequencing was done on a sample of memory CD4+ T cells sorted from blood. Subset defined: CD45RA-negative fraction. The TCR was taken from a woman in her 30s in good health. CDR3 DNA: TGTGCCAGTAGTATATCGACAGGGGGAGCCTACGAGCAGTACTTC. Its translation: CASSISTGGAYEQYF.